The source of this T cell receptor (beta chain) is a study of response to subunit inactivated influenza vaccine. TCRdb called the RT-PCR reads again in MiXCR, with one record for every CDR3 protein. The sample has about 500,000 distinct CDR3 sequences, 15% to 20% seen once. On this clonotype itself: Its antigen remains unknown.

Study outcomes and limitations: Researchers suggested that each seasonal influenza vaccination recruits few new T cells.

The CDR3 covers 16 residues. J gave up 1 base and V 3 bases, and 8 bases lay outside the gene matches. CDR1 is DFQATT and CDR2 is SNEGSKA in the germline V gene (reference sequence). The starting material was CD4+ T cells sorted from PBMCs, obtained around 25 months after vaccination. V and J are TRBV20-1 and TRBJ2-2, with TRBD1 matching 7 bases. This clonotype was obtained from a man between 50 and 69 years old who received an inactivated influenza vaccine. The CDR3 DNA is TGCAGTGCTAGTGGACAGGCCACTCGGAACACCGGGGAGCTGTTTTTT. This encodes CSASGQATRNTGELFF.